The next 27 T cell receptor beta chains were all read from a single sample in a study of cytomegalovirus exposure and HLA in healthy donors. PCR involved 60 Vbeta and 13 Jbeta primers. Generated by immunoSEQ multiplex PCR, the TCRdb table keeps only in-frame clones and is missing some. The sample has about 120,000 clones, 60% to 80% seen once. Sample: PBMCs. The source is a human donor in good health.

The chain couples TRBV9 to TRBJ1-2, with 10 bases fitting TRBD1. The V and J ends lost 0 bases and 2 bases, in that order; junction bases with no gene match: 7. This CDR3 comprises 17 residues. Germline V gene data show CDR1 as SGDLS and CDR2 as YYNGEE. The CDR3 spells CASSVDRDRGSNYGYTF. As DNA, the CDR3 is TGTGCCAGCAGCGTAGATCGGGACAGGGGTTCCAACTATGGCTACACCTTC.

The chain has TRBV18 and TRBJ2-3; the D gene is possibly TRBD2 (5 bases). CDR1 KGHSH and CDR2 LQKENI come from the germline V gene. This CDR3 spans 13 amino acids. V dropped 0 bases and J dropped 10 bases, with 11 bases sitting between them. The CDR3 DNA reads TGTGCCAGCTCACCACCGTCCATCGGGGCGCAGTATTTT. Translated, it gives CASSPPSIGAQYF.

This clone was seen a few times. This rearrangement joins TRBV7-9 to TRBJ1-1, with D perhaps matching TRBD1 (5 bases). This CDR3 has 12 residues. Between the trimmed V and J ends, which lost 4 bases and 6 bases, there was a span of 9 bases. Germline V gene sequence: CDR1 SEHNR, CDR2 FQNEAQ (reference sequence). This chain's CDR3 is CASSSRVSEAFF. CDR3 nucleotide sequence: TGTGCCAGCAGCTCCAGGGTTTCTGAAGCTTTCTTT.

This clone was seen just once. The gene calls are TRBV4-1 and TRBJ2-3, with 10 bases fitting TRBD2. CDR3 size: 17 residues. The V and J ends lost 4 bases and 6 bases, in that order; junction bases with no gene match: 13. Germline values: CDR1 MGHRA, CDR2 YSYEKL. CDR3 nucleotides: TGCGCCAGCAGCCCCACCGGAGCGGGAGGGCCATCGGATACGCAGTATTTT. It codes for CASSPTGAGGPSDTQYF.

This sequence joins TRBV28 and TRBJ2-3, with a tentative D call TRBD1 (5 bases). The CDR3 consists of 13 residues. Trimming left V 5 bases short and J 6 bases short, with 12 bases between. The germline V gene encodes CDR1 MDHEN and CDR2 SYDVKM. This CDR3 reads CASSQGTEDTQYF. The CDR3 nucleotides are TGTGCCAGCAGTCAGGGTACAGAGGATACGCAGTATTTT.

V is TRBV7-2 and J is TRBJ1-1; 8 nucleotides align to TRBD1. Germline values: CDR1 SGHTA, CDR2 FQGNSA. V shed 4 bases, J shed 1 base, and the junction held 2 bases outside the gene matches. The CDR3 is made up of 14 amino acids. The DNA for the CDR3 is TGTGCCAGCAGCTGGGGGACAGGGAACACTGAAGCTTTCTTT. The encoded protein is CASSWGTGNTEAFF.

This clone was detected only a few times. This chain uses TRBV6-1 with TRBJ1-5; 7 nucleotides line up with TRBD1. Per germline, CDR1 MNHNS and CDR2 SASEGT. The CDR3 contains 14 residues. J was trimmed by 7 bases and V by 6 bases; bases with no gene match: 9. The CDR3 region has the DNA TGTGCCAGCAGCCGGGGGACAGAACGACAGCCCCAGCATTTT. Translating gives CASSRGTERQPQHF.

This clone was observed once. The chain uses TRBV6-1 and TRBJ2-5; TRBD1 matches at 9 bases. Per germline, CDR1 MNHNS and CDR2 SASEGT. This CDR3 has 13 amino acids. V lost 6 bases, J lost 4 bases, and 3 bases stayed unmatched. Here the CDR3 DNA reads TGTGCCAGCAGGGGACAGGGCCGAGAGACCCAGTACTTC. This gives the protein CASRGQGRETQYF.

J is TRBJ2-3 and V is TRBV6-1; 8 nucleotides match TRBD1. CDR3 size: 13 residues. Germline V gives CDR1 MNHNS, CDR2 SASEGT. Trimming cost V 4 bases and J 6 bases; bases outside gene matches: 3. The CDR3 DNA reads as TGTGCCAGCAGTGCAGGGGGCAGGGATACGCAGTATTTT. Translating it yields CASSAGGRDTQYF.

This clone was picked up one time. V usage is TRBV6-1 and J usage is TRBJ1-5; the D is unclear. The CDR3 length is 13 residues. V lost 2 bases, J lost 2 bases, and 4 bases lay in between. Per germline, CDR1 MNHNS and CDR2 SASEGT. The CDR3 region is CASSEIGNQPQHF. The CDR3 bases are TGTGCCAGCAGTGAAATCGGCAATCAGCCCCAGCATTTT.

The chain has TRBV6-5 and TRBJ1-1; 7 positions agree with TRBD1. This CDR3 contains 14 residues. The ends lost 6 bases at V and 0 bases at J; junction bases unmatched: 4. Germline assignment: CDR1 MNHEY and CDR2 SVGAGI. Here the CDR3 DNA reads TGTGCCAGCAGGGCCGACAGGGTGAACACTGAAGCTTTCTTT. The encoded protein is CASRADRVNTEAFF.

This chain connects TRBV6-1 to TRBJ1-1; 8 bases are a match to TRBD1. This CDR3 spans 12 amino acids. With V trimmed by 6 bases and J by 8 bases, 5 bases remained unmatched. Germline loops: CDR1 MNHNS, CDR2 SASEGT. CDR3 sequence reads: CASRVNRGEAFF. The CDR3 DNA follows: TGTGCCAGCAGAGTGAACAGGGGGGAAGCTTTCTTT.

The chain recombines TRBV18 with TRBJ2-1, with 8 bases matching TRBD1. Germline loops: CDR1 KGHSH, CDR2 LQKENI. V gave up 3 bases and J gave up 7 bases; unmatched junction bases: 5. The CDR3 length is 14 residues. DNA of the CDR3: TGTGCCAGCTCACCCCAGACAGGGGTTAATGAGCAGTTCTTC. Its protein is CASSPQTGVNEQFF.

There are a few counts of this clone. The chain recombines TRBV6-4 with TRBJ2-1; TRBD2 is a possible D gene (7 bases). V was shortened by 0 bases and J by 3 bases, with 12 bases between the two germline ends. The CDR3 totals 16 residues. CDR1 MRHNA and CDR2 SNTAGT come from the germline V gene. CDR3 sequence (DNA): TGTGCCAGCAGTGACTCAGTAGGGGGGGGCTACAATGAGCAGTTCTTC. This codes for CASSDSVGGGYNEQFF.

The V and J genes are TRBV5-1 and TRBJ2-3, with 8 bases fitting TRBD1. The germline CDR1 and CDR2 sequences are SGHRS and YFSETQ. V dropped 4 bases and J dropped 4; count of bases not matched to a gene: 8. The CDR3 is made up of 15 amino acids. The CDR3, as DNA: TGCGCCAGCAGCCGACAGGGGCCGAGGTCAGATACGCAGTATTTT. It translates to CASSRQGPRSDTQYF. Filled out from reference TRBV5-1 and TRBJ2-3, the complete variable domain reads KAGVTQTPRYLIKTRGQQVTLSCSPISGHRSVSWYQQTPGQGLQFLFEYFSETQRNKGNFPGRFSGRQFSNSRSEMNVSTLELGDSALYLCASSRQGPRSDTQYFGPGTRLTVL.

This clone was seen just once. The chain links TRBV9 to TRBJ2-3, with 10 bases identical to TRBD2. This CDR3 is built from 16 residues. CDR1 is SGDLS and CDR2 is YYNGEE in the germline V gene. Unmatched junction bases numbered 4, after V lost 0 bases and J lost 3 bases. The CDR3 spells CASSVGISGRTDTQYF. DNA for the CDR3: TGTGCCAGCAGCGTAGGCATTAGCGGGAGGACAGATACGCAGTATTTT.

DNA of the CDR3: TGTGCGGCCCGGCGGGACAGGACGTCCAATGAGCAGTTCTTC. It translates to CAARRDRTSNEQFF. This chain uses TRBV6-1 with TRBJ2-1, with TRBD1 matching 8 bases. Germline lookup yields CDR1 MNHNS and CDR2 SASEGT. There are 14 residues in the CDR3.

With respect to this clone: This sample also contains other DNA sequences that code for the same CDR3. The chain combines TRBV6-6 with TRBJ2-1; TRBD2 matches 12 bases. Trimming at V came to 6 bases and at J to 4 bases, leaving 4 bases not matched to a gene. This CDR3 has 15 residues. The germline CDR1 and CDR2 sequences are MNHNY and SVGAGI (reference sequence). This CDR3 is CASRRLAGGYNEQFF. The CDR3 nucleotides are TGTGCCAGCAGGCGGCTAGCGGGAGGGTACAATGAGCAGTTCTTC.

For the CDR3, the DNA is TGTGCCAGCAGCTTAATGCAGGGCTCCTACGAGCAGTACTTC. Its translation: CASSLMQGSYEQYF. The chain combines TRBV7-2 with TRBJ2-7; tentative D call: TRBD1 (5 bases). Between the trimmed V and J ends, which lost 2 bases and 0 bases, there was a span of 8 bases. Per germline, CDR1 SGHTA and CDR2 FQGNSA. The CDR3 extends over 14 amino acids.

There are a few counts of this clone. The chain carries TRBV4-1 and TRBJ1-1; D might be TRBD1 (5 bases). Germline CDR1 is MGHRA and CDR2 is YSYEKL. The V gene lost 1 base and the J gene lost 6 bases, with 12 bases spanning the gap. This CDR3 comprises 14 residues. The CDR3 region is CASSQAGPQAEAFF. CDR3 DNA: TGCGCCAGCAGCCAAGCAGGGCCGCAGGCTGAAGCTTTCTTT.

V usage is TRBV19 and J usage is TRBJ1-5; no firm D call. CDR3 length equals 13 residues. V gave up 1 base and J gave up 11 bases, with 12 bases separating them. CDR1 and CDR2 from the germline V gene are LNHDA and SQIVND (reference sequence). The CDR3 DNA follows: TGTGCCAGTAGTATAGCCGGGAGCAGATCCCAGCATTTT. Its translation is CASSIAGSRSQHF.

The rearrangement uses TRBV4-2 and TRBJ2-7; 8 bases are shared with TRBD2. Germline V gene sequence: CDR1 LGHNA, CDR2 YNFKEQ. The V and J ends lost 3 bases and 2 bases, in that order; junction bases with no gene match: 6. CDR3 length: 15 amino acids. DNA of the CDR3: TGTGCCAGCAGCCAGGGAACTAGCGGCCCCTACGAGCAGTACTTC. Encoded protein: CASSQGTSGPYEQYF.

This clone was seen just once. The genes are TRBV28 and TRBJ2-5; 12 nucleotides match TRBD2. The CDR3 sequence is 17 residues long. Germline loops: CDR1 MDHEN, CDR2 SYDVKM. J lost 5 bases, V lost 8 bases, and 15 bases had no gene match. The CDR3 nucleotides are TGTGCCAGCCCACCCACCTGGCCTAGCGGGGGGGCGGAGACCCAGTACTTC. Translated, it gives CASPPTWPSGGAETQYF.

This clone has only a few counts. The chain is built from TRBV19 and TRBJ1-1, with D uncertain. Between the trimmed V and J ends, which lost 5 bases and 3 bases, there was a span of 10 bases. The CDR3 is 13 amino acids. From germline, CDR1 is LNHDA and CDR2 SQIVND (reference sequence). The CDR3 DNA is TGTGCCAGTAGTCGCGGGTATCACACTGAAGCTTTCTTT. Translated: CASSRGYHTEAFF.

The CDR3 is CASSLSGVGNQPQHF. The CDR3 nucleotides are TGTGCCAGCAGTTTAAGCGGGGTTGGCAATCAGCCCCAGCATTTT. The chain uses TRBV28 and TRBJ1-5; the D is unclear. Between the trimmed V and J ends, which lost 2 bases and 2 bases, there was a span of 10 bases. Germline assignment: CDR1 MDHEN and CDR2 SYDVKM. This CDR3 comprises 15 residues.

As to this clone: The sample holds other DNA sequences that translate to the same CDR3. V is TRBV14 and J is TRBJ1-1; TRBD1 might be the D (6 bases). The CDR3 totals 15 residues. Trimming stripped 3 bases from V and 1 base from J, with 12 bases between. CDR1 and CDR2 (germline): SGHDN, FVKESK. Here the CDR3 reads CASSHYAGANTEAFF. The CDR3 DNA reads as TGTGCCAGCAGCCACTACGCAGGGGCGAACACTGAAGCTTTCTTT.

At least ten counts were recorded for this clone. The gene calls are TRBV29-1 and TRBJ2-2; D is perhaps TRBD2 (5 bases). The CDR3 sequence is 14 residues long. V was cut by 4 bases and J by 4 bases, with 13 bases left in between. Germline assignment: CDR1 SQVTM and CDR2 ANQGSEA. CDR3: CSVGVSAGTGELFF. CDR3 DNA: TGCAGCGTTGGGGTGTCGGCGGGCACCGGGGAGCTGTTTTTT.